This record concerns one T cell receptor (beta chain) sequence. V shed 3 bases and J 3 bases; nucleotides not matched to a gene: 5. Germline V CDR1 and CDR2: LNHDA, SQIVND (reference sequence). There are 15 residues in the CDR3. The data are from a study of OX40 agonist ivuxolimab in advanced cancers. Study-wide background: Ivuxolimab, an agonistic anti-OX40 (CD134) antibody, was given to patients.

Repertoires were generated with immunoSEQ multiplex PCR, while TCRdb's copy carries only in-frame clones and drops some. The sample has around 94,000 clones, over 75% seen once. The chain carries TRBV19 and TRBJ2-5; 9 bases are shared with TRBD1. The specimen comprised CD4+ or CD8+ T cells sorted from blood, sampled in a trial of the OX40 agonist ivuxolimab. This TCR was recovered from an adult with an advanced solid tumor such as melanoma, head and neck, liver or kidney cancer. The CDR3 coding sequence is TGTGCCAGTAGTATGGGGGGGACAGGGAAAGAGACCCAGTACTTC. It translates to CASSMGGTGKETQYF. Looking up the rest from reference TRBV19 and TRBJ2-5 gives the full variable domain: DGGITQSPKYLFRKEGQNVTLSCEQNLNHDAMYWYRQDPGQGLRLIYYSQIVNDFQKGDIAEGYSVSREKKESFPLTVTSAQKNPTAFYLCASSMGGTGKETQYFGPGTRLLVL.